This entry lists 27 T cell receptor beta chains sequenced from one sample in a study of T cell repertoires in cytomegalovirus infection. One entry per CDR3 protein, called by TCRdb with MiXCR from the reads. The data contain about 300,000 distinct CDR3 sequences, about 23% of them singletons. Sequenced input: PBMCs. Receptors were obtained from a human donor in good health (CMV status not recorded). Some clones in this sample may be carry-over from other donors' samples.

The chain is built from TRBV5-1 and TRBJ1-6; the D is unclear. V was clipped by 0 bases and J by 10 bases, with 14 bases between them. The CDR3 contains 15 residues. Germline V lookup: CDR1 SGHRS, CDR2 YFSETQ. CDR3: CASSLALQRLSPLHF. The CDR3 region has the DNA TGCGCCAGCAGCTTGGCCCTACAGCGACTGTCACCCCTCCACTTT. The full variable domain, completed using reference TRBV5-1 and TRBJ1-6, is KAGVTQTPRYLIKTRGQQVTLSCSPISGHRSVSWYQQTPGQGLQFLFEYFSETQRNKGNFPGRFSGRQFSNSRSEMNVSTLELGDSALYLCASSLALQRLSPLHFGNGTRLTVT.

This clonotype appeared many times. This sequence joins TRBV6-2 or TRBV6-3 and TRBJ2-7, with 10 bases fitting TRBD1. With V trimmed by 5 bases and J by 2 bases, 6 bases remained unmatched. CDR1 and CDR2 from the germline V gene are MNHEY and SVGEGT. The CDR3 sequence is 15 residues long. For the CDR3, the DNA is TGTGCCAGCAGTCCGACAGGGGGCCATACCTACGAGCAGTACTTC. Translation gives CASSPTGGHTYEQYF.

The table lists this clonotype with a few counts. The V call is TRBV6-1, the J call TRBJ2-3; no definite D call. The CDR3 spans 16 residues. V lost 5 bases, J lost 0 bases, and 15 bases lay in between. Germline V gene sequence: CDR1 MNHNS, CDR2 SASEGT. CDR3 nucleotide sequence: TGTGCCAGCAGTCCCCAACCGCTACTTAGCACAGATACGCAGTATTTT. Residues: CASSPQPLLSTDTQYF.

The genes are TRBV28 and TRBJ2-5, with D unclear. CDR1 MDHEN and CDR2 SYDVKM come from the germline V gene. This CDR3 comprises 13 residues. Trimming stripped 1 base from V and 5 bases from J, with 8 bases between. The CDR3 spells CASSLYISETQYF. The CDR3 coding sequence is TGTGCCAGCAGTTTATACATCTCGGAGACCCAGTACTTC.

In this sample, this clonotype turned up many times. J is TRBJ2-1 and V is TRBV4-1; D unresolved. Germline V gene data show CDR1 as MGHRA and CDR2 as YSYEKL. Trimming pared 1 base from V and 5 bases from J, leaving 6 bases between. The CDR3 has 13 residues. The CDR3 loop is CASSQVGNNEQFF. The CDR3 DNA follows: TGCGCCAGCAGCCAAGTTGGGAACAATGAGCAGTTCTTC.

The CDR3 reads CASRRGRESRNEQFF. DNA of the CDR3: TGTGCCAGCAGGAGGGGGCGGGAGTCCCGGAATGAGCAGTTCTTC. The J gene is TRBJ2-1, the V gene TRBV2, with D tentatively TRBD1 or TRBD2 (7 bases each). CDR1 SNHLY and CDR2 FYNNEI come from the germline V gene. This CDR3 has 15 amino acids. V lost 6 bases and J 7 bases, leaving 19 bases between the germline ends.

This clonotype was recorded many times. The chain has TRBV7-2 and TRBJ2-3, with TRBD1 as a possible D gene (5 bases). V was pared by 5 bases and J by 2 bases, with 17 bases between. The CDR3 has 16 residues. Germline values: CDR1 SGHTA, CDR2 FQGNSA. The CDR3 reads CASSRPQGRITDTQYF. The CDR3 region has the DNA TGTGCCAGCAGCCGACCCCAGGGTAGGATCACAGATACGCAGTATTTT.

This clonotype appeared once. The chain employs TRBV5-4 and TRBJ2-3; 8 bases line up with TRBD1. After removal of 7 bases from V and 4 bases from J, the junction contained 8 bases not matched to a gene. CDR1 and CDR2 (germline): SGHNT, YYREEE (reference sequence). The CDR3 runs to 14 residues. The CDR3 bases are TGTGCCAGCCTTCAGGGGGCGCGACCAGATACGCAGTATTTT. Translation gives CASLQGARPDTQYF.

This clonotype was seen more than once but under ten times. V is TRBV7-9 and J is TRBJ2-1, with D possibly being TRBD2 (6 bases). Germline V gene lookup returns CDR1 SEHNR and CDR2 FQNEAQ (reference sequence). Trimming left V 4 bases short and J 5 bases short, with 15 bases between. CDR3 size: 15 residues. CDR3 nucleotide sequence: TGTGCCAGCAGCTCGACCGGGGGACCCGACAATGAGCAGTTCTTC. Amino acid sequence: CASSSTGGPDNEQFF.

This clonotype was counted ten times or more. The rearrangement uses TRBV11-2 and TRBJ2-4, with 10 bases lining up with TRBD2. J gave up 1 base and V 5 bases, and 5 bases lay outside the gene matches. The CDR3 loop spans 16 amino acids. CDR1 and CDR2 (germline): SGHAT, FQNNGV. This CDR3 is CASSEGLASAKNIQYF. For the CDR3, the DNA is TGTGCCAGCAGCGAGGGACTAGCGAGCGCCAAAAACATTCAGTACTTC. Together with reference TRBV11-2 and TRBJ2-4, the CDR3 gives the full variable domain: EAGVAQSPRYKIIEKRQSVAFWCNPISGHATLYWYQQILGQGPKLLIQFQNNGVVDDSQLPKDRFSAERLKGVDSTLKIQPAKLEDSAVYLCASSEGLASAKNIQYFGAGTRLSVL.

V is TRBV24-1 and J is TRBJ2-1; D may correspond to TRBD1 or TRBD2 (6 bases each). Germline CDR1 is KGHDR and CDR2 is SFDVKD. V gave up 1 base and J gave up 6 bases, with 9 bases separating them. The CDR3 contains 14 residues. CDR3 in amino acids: CATSDFRGPNEQFF. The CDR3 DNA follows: TGTGCCACCAGTGATTTCCGGGGGCCCAATGAGCAGTTCTTC.

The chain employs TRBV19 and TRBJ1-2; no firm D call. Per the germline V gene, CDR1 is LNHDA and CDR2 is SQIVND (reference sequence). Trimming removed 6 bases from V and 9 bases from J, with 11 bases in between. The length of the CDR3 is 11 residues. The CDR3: CASRVTDSYTF. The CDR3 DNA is TGTGCCAGTAGGGTAACGGATAGCTACACCTTC.

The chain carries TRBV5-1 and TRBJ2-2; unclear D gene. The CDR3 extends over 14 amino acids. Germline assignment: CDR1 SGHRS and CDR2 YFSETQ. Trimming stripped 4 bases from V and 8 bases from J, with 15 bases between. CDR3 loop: CASSRSTVRGELFF. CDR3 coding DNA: TGCGCCAGCAGCCGCAGCACCGTGCGTGGGGAGCTGTTTTTT.

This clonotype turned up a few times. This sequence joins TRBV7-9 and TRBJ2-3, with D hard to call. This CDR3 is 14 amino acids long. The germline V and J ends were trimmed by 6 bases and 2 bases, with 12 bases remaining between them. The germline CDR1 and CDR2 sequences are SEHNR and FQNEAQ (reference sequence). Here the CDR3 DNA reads TGTGCCAGCAGTCCCCCCTCGGTCACAGATACGCAGTATTTT. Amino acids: CASSPPSVTDTQYF.

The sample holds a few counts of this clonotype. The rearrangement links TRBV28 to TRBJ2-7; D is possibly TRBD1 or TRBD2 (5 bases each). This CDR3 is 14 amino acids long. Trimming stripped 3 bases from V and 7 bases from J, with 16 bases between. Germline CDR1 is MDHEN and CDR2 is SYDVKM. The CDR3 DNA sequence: TGTGCCAGCAGTTTCGGGGACGGATGGGTGGAGCAGTACTTC. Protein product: CASSFGDGWVEQYF.

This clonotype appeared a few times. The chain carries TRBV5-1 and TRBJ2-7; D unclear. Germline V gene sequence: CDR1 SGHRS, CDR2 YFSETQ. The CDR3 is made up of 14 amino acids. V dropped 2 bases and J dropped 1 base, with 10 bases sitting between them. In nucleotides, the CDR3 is TGCGCCAGCAGCTTCACAGCTACGTCCTACGAGCAGTACTTC. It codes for CASSFTATSYEQYF. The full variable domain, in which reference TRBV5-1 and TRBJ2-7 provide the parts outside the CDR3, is KAGVTQTPRYLIKTRGQQVTLSCSPISGHRSVSWYQQTPGQGLQFLFEYFSETQRNKGNFPGRFSGRQFSNSRSEMNVSTLELGDSALYLCASSFTATSYEQYFGPGTRLTVT.

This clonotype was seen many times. The CDR3 protein is CASSLKRTSNYEQYF. The CDR3 bases are TGTGCCAGCAGCTTAAAAAGGACTAGTAATTACGAGCAGTACTTC. This chain uses TRBV7-8 with TRBJ2-7; 7 bases are shared with TRBD2. This CDR3 contains 15 residues. Germline lookup yields CDR1 SGHVS and CDR2 FQNEAQ. V gave up 2 bases and J gave up 4 bases; unmatched junction bases: 8.

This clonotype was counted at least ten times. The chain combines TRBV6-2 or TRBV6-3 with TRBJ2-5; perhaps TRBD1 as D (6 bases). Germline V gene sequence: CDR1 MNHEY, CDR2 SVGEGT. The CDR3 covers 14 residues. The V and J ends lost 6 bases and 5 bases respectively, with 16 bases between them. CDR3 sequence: CASRDRKSVETQYF. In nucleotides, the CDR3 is TGTGCCAGCAGAGACAGGAAGTCCGTTGAGACCCAGTACTTC.

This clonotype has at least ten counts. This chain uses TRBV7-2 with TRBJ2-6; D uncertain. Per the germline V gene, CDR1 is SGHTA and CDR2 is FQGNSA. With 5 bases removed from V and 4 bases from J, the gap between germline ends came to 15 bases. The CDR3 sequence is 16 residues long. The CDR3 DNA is TGTGCCAGCAGCCCAATGAGTTCCCGCGGGGCCAACGTCCTGACTTTC. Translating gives CASSPMSSRGANVLTF.

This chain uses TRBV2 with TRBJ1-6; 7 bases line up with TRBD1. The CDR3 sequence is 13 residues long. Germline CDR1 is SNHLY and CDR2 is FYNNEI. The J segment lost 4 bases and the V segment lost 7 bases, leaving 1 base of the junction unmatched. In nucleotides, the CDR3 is TGTGCCAGCAAGGGACAGTATAATTCACCCCTCCACTTT. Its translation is CASKGQYNSPLHF.

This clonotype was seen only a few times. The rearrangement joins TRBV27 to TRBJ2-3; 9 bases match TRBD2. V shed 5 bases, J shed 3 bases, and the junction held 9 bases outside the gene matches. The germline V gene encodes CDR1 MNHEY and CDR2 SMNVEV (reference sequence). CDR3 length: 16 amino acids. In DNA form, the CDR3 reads TGTGCCAGCAGTCTCCTTAGCGGGGGCCTTACAGATACGCAGTATTTT. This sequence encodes CASSLLSGGLTDTQYF.

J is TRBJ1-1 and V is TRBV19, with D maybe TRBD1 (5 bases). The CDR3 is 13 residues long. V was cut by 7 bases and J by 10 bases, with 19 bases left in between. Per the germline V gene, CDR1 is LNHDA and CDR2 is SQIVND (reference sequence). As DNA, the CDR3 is TGTGCCAGTACCGACAGCGGCCGTCTCCGAGCTTTCTTT. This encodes CASTDSGRLRAFF.

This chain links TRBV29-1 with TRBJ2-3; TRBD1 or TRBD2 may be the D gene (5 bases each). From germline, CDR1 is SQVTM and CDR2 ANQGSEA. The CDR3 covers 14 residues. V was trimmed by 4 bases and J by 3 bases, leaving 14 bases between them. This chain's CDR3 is CSVVEGRRTDTQYF. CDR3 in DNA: TGCAGCGTTGTCGAGGGGCGAAGAACAGATACGCAGTATTTT.

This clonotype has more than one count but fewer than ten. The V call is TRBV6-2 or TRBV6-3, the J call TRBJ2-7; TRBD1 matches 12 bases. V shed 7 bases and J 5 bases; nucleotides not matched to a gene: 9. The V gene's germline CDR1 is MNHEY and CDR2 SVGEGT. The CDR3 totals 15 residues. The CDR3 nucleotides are TGTGCCAGCAAAAATCCGGGACAGGGGGCTAACGAGCAGTACTTC. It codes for CASKNPGQGANEQYF.

The CDR3, as DNA: TGCGCCAGCAGCCAAGTACCCGGCGGAAACACCGGGGAGCTGTTTTTT. Translating gives CASSQVPGGNTGELFF. This chain links TRBV4-3 with TRBJ2-2; D uncertain. The V and J ends lost 1 base and 2 bases respectively, with 11 bases between them. Germline CDR1 reads LGHNA; CDR2 reads YSLEER. CDR3 length: 16 residues.

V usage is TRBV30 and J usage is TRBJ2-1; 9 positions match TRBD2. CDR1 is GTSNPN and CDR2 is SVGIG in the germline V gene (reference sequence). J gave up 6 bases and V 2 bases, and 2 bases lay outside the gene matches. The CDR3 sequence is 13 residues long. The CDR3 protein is CAWSPGLANEQFF. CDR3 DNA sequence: TGTGCCTGGAGTCCGGGACTAGCCAATGAGCAGTTCTTC.

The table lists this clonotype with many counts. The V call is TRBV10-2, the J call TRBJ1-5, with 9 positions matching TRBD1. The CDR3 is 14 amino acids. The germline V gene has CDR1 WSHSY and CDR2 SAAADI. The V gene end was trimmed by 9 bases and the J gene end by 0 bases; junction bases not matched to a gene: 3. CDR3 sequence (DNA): TGCGCCAGGGGGACAGGGACTAGCAATCAGCCCCAGCATTTT. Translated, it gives CARGTGTSNQPQHF.